This T cell receptor beta chain was observed in a study of blood T cell repertoires in COVID-19. At the level of the study: Sites across the United States, Italy and Spain contributed samples from acute and convalescent COVID-19.

Authors' analysis steps: Amplification of reference gene primers provided the estimated nucleated cell counts. The assay was immunoSEQ multiplex PCR, and TCRdb's table has in-frame clones only and misses some. V, J and clone size reflect that table, while D and trimming were determined from the DNA. The sample includes about 140,000 clones, approximately 88% of them seen just once. Sequencing was done on a sample of peripheral blood. This receptor was identified in a human donor in a cohort sampled during active COVID-19.

The CDR3 loop reads CASSIMLGGYNEQFF. Here the CDR3 DNA reads TGTGCCAGTAGTATTATGCTAGGGGGTTACAATGAGCAGTTCTTC. The chain combines TRBV19 with TRBJ2-1, with TRBD1 as a possible D gene (6 bases). V gave up 3 bases and J gave up 4 bases, with 13 bases separating them. Germline CDR1 LNHDA, CDR2 SQIVND (reference sequence). The CDR3 is 15 amino acids.